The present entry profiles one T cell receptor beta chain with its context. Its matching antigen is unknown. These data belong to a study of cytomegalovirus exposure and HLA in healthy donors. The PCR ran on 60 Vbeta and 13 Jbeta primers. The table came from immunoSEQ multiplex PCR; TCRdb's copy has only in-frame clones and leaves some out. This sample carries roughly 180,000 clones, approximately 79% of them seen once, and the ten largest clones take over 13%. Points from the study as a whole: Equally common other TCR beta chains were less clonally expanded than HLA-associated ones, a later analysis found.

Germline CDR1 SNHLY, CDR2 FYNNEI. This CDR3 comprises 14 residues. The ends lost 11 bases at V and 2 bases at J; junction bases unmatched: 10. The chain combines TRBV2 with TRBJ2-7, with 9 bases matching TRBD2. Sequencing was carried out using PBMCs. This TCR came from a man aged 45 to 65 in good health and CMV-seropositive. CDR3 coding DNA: TGTGCCGGCAATAGCGGGGGCCACCCCTACGAGCAGTACTTC. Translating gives CAGNSGGHPYEQYF.